A single sample is the source of the 12 T cell receptor beta chains below, sequenced in a study of shared clonotypes between healthy human individuals. Data came from immunoSEQ multiplex PCR; TCRdb stores just in-frame clones and leaves some out. The top ten clones hold 0.13% to 0.15% of a sample with 2.5 million or so clones, 90% to 95% of them seen once. Material: naive CD4+ T cells sorted from blood. Subset meaning: CD45RA+ positively selected. The origin of the receptors is a man between 18 and 29 years old in good health.

The chain recombines TRBV18 with TRBJ1-1; unclear D gene. Trimming cost V 5 bases and J 4 bases, with 14 bases left between them. Germline assignment: CDR1 KGHSH and CDR2 LQKENI. This CDR3 is built from 14 residues. CDR3 amino acids: CASSSADGSTEAFF. In DNA form, the CDR3 reads TGTGCCAGCTCATCCGCCGACGGGAGCACTGAAGCTTTCTTT.

The V gene is TRBV19, the J gene TRBJ1-2; D call uncertain. The germline V and J ends were trimmed by 9 bases and 2 bases, with 10 bases remaining between them. This CDR3 comprises 12 residues. CDR1 is LNHDA and CDR2 is SQIVND in the germline V gene (reference sequence). The DNA for the CDR3 is TGTGCCAGCCACATGGGGAACTATGGCTACACCTTC. It encodes CASHMGNYGYTF.

Notes on this clone: Within the sample, other DNA sequences also encode this same CDR3. The chain couples TRBV7-9 to TRBJ1-3, with no clear D. From germline, CDR1 is SEHNR and CDR2 FQNEAQ (reference sequence). V was shortened by 0 bases and J by 4 bases, with 4 bases between the two germline ends. The CDR3 has 13 amino acids. CDR3 in amino acids: CASSLAGGNTIYF. The CDR3 region has the DNA TGTGCCAGCAGCTTAGCGGGCGGAAACACCATATATTTT.

Note on this clone: This same CDR3 is encoded by further DNA sequences in the sample. The rearrangement uses TRBV7-9 and TRBJ2-5, with 7 nucleotides matching TRBD1. Germline lookup yields CDR1 SEHNR and CDR2 FQNEAQ (reference sequence). CDR3 length: 14 residues. The junction had 4 bases not matched to a gene; V was cut back by 4 bases and J by 2 bases. The CDR3 region is CASSYRQGQETQYF. The CDR3 nucleotides read TGTGCCAGCAGCTACCGACAGGGTCAAGAGACCCAGTACTTC.

V gene TRBV19 combines with J gene TRBJ1-1, with a possible D match to TRBD1 (5 bases). The CDR3 has 15 amino acids. CDR1 LNHDA and CDR2 SQIVND come from the germline V gene (reference sequence). V was cut by 8 bases and J by 7 bases, with 23 bases left in between. The CDR3 loop is CASERGALPFGEAFF. CDR3 bases: TGTGCCAGTGAACGAGGGGCCCTACCCTTTGGTGAAGCTTTCTTT. The full variable domain, in which reference TRBV19 and TRBJ1-1 provide the parts outside the CDR3, is DGGITQSPKYLFRKEGQNVTLSCEQNLNHDAMYWYRQDPGQGLRLIYYSQIVNDFQKGDIAEGYSVSREKKESFPLTVTSAQKNPTAFYLCASERGALPFGEAFFGQGTRLTVV.

This chain uses TRBV28 with TRBJ1-1, with D unclear. CDR3 length: 15 amino acids. Germline loops: CDR1 MDHEN, CDR2 SYDVKM. Trimming left V 2 bases short and J 5 bases short, with 15 bases between. The CDR3 nucleotides are TGTGCCAGCAGTTTAAAGGGCCCCTGGGTGACTGAAGCTTTCTTT. This sequence encodes CASSLKGPWVTEAFF.

V gene TRBV2 combines with J gene TRBJ2-3, with D perhaps TRBD2 (5 bases). Per germline, CDR1 SNHLY and CDR2 FYNNEI. CDR3 length: 15 amino acids. Deletions cut 5 bases from V and 0 bases from J, with 12 bases between. This chain's CDR3 is CASSSSGTSTDTQYF. The CDR3 DNA follows: TGTGCCAGCAGTTCGAGCGGAACTAGCACAGATACGCAGTATTTT.

The V and J genes are TRBV7-9 and TRBJ2-7; D may be TRBD2 (5 bases). V lost 3 bases to trimming and J lost 2 bases, with 20 bases between them. There are 17 residues in the CDR3. Germline lookup yields CDR1 SEHNR and CDR2 FQNEAQ (reference sequence). The DNA for the CDR3 is TGTGCCAGCAGCTTTTGGGTGGGAGACATCGTCACCTACGAGCAGTACTTC. This gives the protein CASSFWVGDIVTYEQYF.

V is TRBV4-1 and J is TRBJ2-1; 12 bases match TRBD2. CDR3 length equals 16 residues. V gave up 1 base and J gave up 8 bases; unmatched junction bases: 6. Germline values: CDR1 MGHRA, CDR2 YSYEKL. The CDR3 DNA reads as TGCGCCAGCAGCCAAGTGACTAGCGGGAGTGGTTATGAGCAGTTCTTC. Residues: CASSQVTSGSGYEQFF.

DNA for the CDR3: TGTGCCAGCAGCCTCGAGGGGGCGAATTCACCCCTCCACTTT. Translation: CASSLEGANSPLHF. The chain joins TRBV7-9 to TRBJ1-6, with 7 bases matching TRBD1. CDR1 is SEHNR, CDR2 FQNEAQ, per germline (reference sequence). The CDR3 has 14 amino acids. V lost 5 bases to trimming and J lost 7 bases; unmatched junction nucleotides: 5.

This chain connects TRBV11-2 to TRBJ1-1; perhaps TRBD1 as D (6 bases). Per germline, CDR1 SGHAT and CDR2 FQNNGV. Trimming took off 3 bases at V and 1 base at J, with 12 bases between the two ends. The CDR3 contains 15 residues. The CDR3 region has the DNA TGTGCCAGCAGCTTGACCGGGACAAAGAACACTGAAGCTTTCTTT. As protein: CASSLTGTKNTEAFF. Drawing the rest from reference TRBV11-2 and TRBJ1-1, the complete variable domain is EAGVAQSPRYKIIEKRQSVAFWCNPISGHATLYWYQQILGQGPKLLIQFQNNGVVDDSQLPKDRFSAERLKGVDSTLKIQPAKLEDSAVYLCASSLTGTKNTEAFFGQGTRLTVV.

V gene TRBV27 combines with J gene TRBJ2-2; TRBD1 matches 7 bases. The V segment lost 5 bases and the J segment 4 bases; nucleotides outside the gene matches: 13. Germline lookup yields CDR1 MNHEY and CDR2 SMNVEV (reference sequence). The CDR3 runs 17 residues. CDR3 sequence: CASSDSIPAGGTGELFF. The CDR3 DNA follows: TGTGCCAGCAGTGACTCGATCCCCGCAGGGGGCACCGGGGAGCTGTTTTTT.